The present T cell receptor (beta chain) was sequenced within a study of CD8 T cells in ankylosing spondylitis. Study-wide results and caveats: Reportedly, disease-linked clones are significantly enriched in ankylosing spondylitis patients' matched synovial fluid. Seemingly characteristic of ankylosing spondylitis blood was a TCR beta motif consisting of about 8 highly homologous variants.

Remarks on this clonotype: Its matching antigen is unknown.

TCRdb reprocessed the 5' RACE reads with MiXCR, giving one entry per CDR3 protein. The data hold about 130,000 distinct CDR3 sequences, with roughly 15% observed a single time. The TCR was taken from a male donor with ankylosing spondylitis. The material sequenced was blood, either unsorted or a sorted T cell fraction (not recorded which).

CDR3 region: CASMDSLNSPLHF. The CDR3 DNA reads as TGTGCCAGCATGGACAGCCTGAATTCACCCCTCCACTTT. The V and J genes are TRBV27 and TRBJ1-6; D possibly corresponds to TRBD1 (6 bases). There are 13 residues in the CDR3. Germline-derived CDR1 and CDR2 are MNHEY and SMNVEV (reference sequence). The ends were cut back, 7 bases at V and 7 bases at J, with 11 bases in the middle.